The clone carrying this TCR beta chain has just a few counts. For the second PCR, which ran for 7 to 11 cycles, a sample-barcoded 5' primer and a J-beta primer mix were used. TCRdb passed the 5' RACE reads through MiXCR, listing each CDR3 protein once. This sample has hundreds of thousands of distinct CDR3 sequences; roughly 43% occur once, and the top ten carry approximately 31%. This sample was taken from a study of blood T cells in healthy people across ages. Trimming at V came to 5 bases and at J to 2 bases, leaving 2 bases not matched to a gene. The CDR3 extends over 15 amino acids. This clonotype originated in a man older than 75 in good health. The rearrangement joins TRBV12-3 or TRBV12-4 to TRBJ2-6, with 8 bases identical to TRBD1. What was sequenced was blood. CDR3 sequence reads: CASSVQGAGANVLTF. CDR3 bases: TGTGCCAGCAGTGTACAGGGGGCTGGGGCCAACGTCCTGACTTTC.